The T cell receptor beta chain under discussion was sequenced for a study of CD8+CD57+ T cells in acquired aplastic anemia. Turning to the study itself: Sorted CD4+ and CD8+ cells gave a mean 3.2 ug DNA, range 0.2 to 27.4 ug.

Many counts were recorded for this clonotype. Its antigen remains unknown. Flow cytometry had shown expanded CD8+CD57+ cells in the patients chosen for sequencing. In all patients, the disease was severe acquired aplastic anemia. Overall study results and limits: Patients and controls turned out to have 25 to 30 CD8+ CDR3 sequences in common.

The CDR3 runs to 17 residues. From germline, CDR1 is SGHRS and CDR2 YFSETQ. The J segment lost 4 bases and the V segment lost 1 base, leaving 9 bases of the junction unmatched. Investigators profiled TCR beta VDJ and CDR3 from genomic DNA template. Each CDR3 protein gets one entry after TCRdb re-called the reads with MiXCR. Here the sample spans around 430,000 distinct CDR3 sequences, more than 25% being singletons. This chain links TRBV5-1 with TRBJ2-1; 9 bases align to TRBD2. Source material: sorted CD4+, CD8+, or CD8+CD57+ T cells (not recorded which) from PBMCs. The clonotype was recovered from a human donor with aplastic anemia. The CDR3 spells CASSLIAGATGYNEQFF. The CDR3 DNA sequence: TGCGCCAGCAGCTTGATAGCGGGAGCCACAGGGTACAATGAGCAGTTCTTC.